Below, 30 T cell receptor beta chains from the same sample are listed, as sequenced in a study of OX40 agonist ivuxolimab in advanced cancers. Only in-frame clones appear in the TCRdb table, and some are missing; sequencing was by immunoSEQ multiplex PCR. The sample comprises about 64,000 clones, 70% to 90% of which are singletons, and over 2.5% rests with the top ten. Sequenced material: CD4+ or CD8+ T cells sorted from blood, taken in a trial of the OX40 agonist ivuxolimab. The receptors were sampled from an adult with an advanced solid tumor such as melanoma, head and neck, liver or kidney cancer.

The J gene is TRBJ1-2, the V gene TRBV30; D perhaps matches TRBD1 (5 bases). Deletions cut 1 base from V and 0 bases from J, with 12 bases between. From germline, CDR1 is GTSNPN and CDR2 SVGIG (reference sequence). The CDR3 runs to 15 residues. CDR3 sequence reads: CAWSAPGGANYGYTF. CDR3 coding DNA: TGTGCCTGGAGTGCCCCCGGAGGGGCTAACTATGGCTACACCTTC.

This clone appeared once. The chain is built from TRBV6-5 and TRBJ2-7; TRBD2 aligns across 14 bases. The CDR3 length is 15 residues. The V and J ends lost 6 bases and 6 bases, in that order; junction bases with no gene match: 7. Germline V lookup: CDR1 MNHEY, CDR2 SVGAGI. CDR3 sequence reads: CASRKPGLAGAEQYF. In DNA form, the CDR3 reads TGTGCCAGCAGAAAGCCGGGACTAGCGGGAGCCGAGCAGTACTTC.

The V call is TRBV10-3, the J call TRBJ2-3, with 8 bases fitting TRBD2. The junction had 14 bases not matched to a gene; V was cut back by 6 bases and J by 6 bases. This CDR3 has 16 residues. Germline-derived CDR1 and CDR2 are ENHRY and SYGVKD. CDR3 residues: CAISTPSGQPGDTQYF. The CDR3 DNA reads TGTGCCATCAGCACACCTAGCGGGCAACCGGGGGATACGCAGTATTTT.

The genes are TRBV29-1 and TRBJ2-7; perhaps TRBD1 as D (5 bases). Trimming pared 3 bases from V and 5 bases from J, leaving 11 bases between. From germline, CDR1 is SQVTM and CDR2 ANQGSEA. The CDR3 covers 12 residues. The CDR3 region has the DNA TGCAGCGTTGATAAGGGGCCTAACGAGCAGTACTTC. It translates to CSVDKGPNEQYF.

The CDR3 nucleotides read TGTGCCAGCAGCTTACGGACCTCCTACGAGCAGTACTTC. The encoded protein is CASSLRTSYEQYF. The chain is built from TRBV7-4 and TRBJ2-7; D is undetermined. In germline, CDR1 is SGHVT, CDR2 SQSDAQ. V was pared by 2 bases and J by 0 bases, with 5 bases between. The CDR3 loop spans 13 amino acids.

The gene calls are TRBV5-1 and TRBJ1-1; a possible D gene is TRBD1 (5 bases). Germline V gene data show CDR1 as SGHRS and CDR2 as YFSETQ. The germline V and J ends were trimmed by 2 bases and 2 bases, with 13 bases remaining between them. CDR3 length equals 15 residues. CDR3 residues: CASSFREGANTEAFF. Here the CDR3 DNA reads TGCGCCAGCAGCTTTAGAGAAGGGGCCAACACTGAAGCTTTCTTT.

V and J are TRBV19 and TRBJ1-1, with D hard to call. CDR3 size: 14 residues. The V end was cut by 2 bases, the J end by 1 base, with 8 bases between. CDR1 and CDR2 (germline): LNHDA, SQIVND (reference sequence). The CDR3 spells CASSILSGNTEAFF. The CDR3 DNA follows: TGTGCCAGTAGTATACTTTCCGGGAACACTGAAGCTTTCTTT.

The CDR3 protein is CASSADRGANEKLFF. In DNA form, the CDR3 reads TGTGCCAGCAGCGCGGACAGGGGTGCTAATGAAAAACTGTTTTTT. The V gene is TRBV5-4, the J gene TRBJ1-4, with 9 bases matching TRBD1. The ends lost 4 bases at V and 3 bases at J; junction bases unmatched: 4. CDR3 length: 15 amino acids. Germline V gene lookup returns CDR1 SGHNT and CDR2 YYREEE (reference sequence).

The CDR3, as DNA: TGTGCCAGCAGTAACCCTCCTGGAAACACCATATATTTT. Its protein is CASSNPPGNTIYF. The chain uses TRBV7-9 and TRBJ1-3; D remains ambiguous. Germline loops: CDR1 SEHNR, CDR2 FQNEAQ (reference sequence). Trimming shortened V by 6 bases and J by 2 bases, and 8 bases separated the two germline ends. CDR3 length: 13 amino acids.

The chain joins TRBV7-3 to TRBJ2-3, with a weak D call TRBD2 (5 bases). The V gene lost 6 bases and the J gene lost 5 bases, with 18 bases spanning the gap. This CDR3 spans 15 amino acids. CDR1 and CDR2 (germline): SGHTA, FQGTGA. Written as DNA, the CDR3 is TGTGCCAGCAGAATACTAGATCCCGGCATAGATACGCAGTATTTT. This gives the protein CASRILDPGIDTQYF.

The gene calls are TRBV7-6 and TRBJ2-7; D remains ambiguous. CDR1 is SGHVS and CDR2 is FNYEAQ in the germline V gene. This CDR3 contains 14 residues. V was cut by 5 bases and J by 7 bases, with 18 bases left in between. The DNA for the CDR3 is TGTGCCAGCAGCGCCCAAGAGCTAGTTGGTGAGCAGTACTTC. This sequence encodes CASSAQELVGEQYF.

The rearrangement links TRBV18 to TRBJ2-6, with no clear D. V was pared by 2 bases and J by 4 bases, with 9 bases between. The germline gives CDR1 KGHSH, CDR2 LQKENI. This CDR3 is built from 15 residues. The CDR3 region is CASSPGRPGANVLTF. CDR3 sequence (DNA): TGTGCCAGCTCACCAGGGCGTCCCGGGGCCAACGTCCTGACTTTC.

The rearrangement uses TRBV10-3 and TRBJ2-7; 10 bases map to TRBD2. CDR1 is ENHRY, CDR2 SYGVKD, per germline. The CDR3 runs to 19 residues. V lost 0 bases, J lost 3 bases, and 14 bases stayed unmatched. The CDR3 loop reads CAISESVVLAGVRDYEQYF. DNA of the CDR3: TGTGCCATCAGTGAGTCGGTGGTCCTAGCGGGAGTTCGGGACTACGAGCAGTACTTC.

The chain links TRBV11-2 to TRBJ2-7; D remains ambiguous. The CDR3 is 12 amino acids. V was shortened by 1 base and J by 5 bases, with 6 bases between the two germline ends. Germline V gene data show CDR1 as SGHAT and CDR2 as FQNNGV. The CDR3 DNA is TGTGCCAGCAGCTTAGGGCCGGACGAGCAGTACTTC. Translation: CASSLGPDEQYF.

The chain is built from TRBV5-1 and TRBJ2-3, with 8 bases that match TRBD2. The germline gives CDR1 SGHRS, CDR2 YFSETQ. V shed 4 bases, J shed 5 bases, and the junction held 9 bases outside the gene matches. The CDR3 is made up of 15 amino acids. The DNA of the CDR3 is TGCGCCAGCAGCCCCCGGAGCGGGAGTAAAGATACGCAGTATTTT. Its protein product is CASSPRSGSKDTQYF.

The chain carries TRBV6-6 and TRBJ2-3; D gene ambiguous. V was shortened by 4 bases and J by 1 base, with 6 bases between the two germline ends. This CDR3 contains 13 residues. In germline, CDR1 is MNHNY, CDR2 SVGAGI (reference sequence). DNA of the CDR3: TGTGCCAGCAGTTCCGCGGGCACAGATACGCAGTATTTT. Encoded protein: CASSSAGTDTQYF.

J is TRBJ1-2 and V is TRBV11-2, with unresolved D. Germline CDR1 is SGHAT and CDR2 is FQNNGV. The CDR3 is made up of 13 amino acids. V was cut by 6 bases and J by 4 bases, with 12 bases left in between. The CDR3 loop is CASSPAGGYGYTF. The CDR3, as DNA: TGTGCCAGCAGTCCAGCGGGTGGCTATGGCTACACCTTC.

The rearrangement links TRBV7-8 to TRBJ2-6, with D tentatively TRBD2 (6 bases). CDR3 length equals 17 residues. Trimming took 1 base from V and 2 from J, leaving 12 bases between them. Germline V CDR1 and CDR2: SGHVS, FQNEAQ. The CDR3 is CASSLEVWGAGANVLTF. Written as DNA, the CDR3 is TGTGCCAGCAGCTTAGAGGTTTGGGGGGCTGGGGCCAACGTCCTGACTTTC.

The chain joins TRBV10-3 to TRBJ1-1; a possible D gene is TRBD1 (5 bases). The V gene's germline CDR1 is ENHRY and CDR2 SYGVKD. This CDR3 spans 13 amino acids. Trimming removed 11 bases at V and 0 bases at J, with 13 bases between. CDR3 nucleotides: TGTGCCTCCAAAGGGGCCATGAACACTGAAGCTTTCTTT. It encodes CASKGAMNTEAFF.

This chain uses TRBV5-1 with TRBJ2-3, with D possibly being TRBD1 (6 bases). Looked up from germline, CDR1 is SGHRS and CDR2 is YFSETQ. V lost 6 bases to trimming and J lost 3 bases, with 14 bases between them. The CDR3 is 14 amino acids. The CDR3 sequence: CASNLDRLTDTQYF. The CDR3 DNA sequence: TGCGCCAGCAATCTGGACAGACTTACAGATACGCAGTATTTT. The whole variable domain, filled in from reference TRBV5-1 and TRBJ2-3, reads KAGVTQTPRYLIKTRGQQVTLSCSPISGHRSVSWYQQTPGQGLQFLFEYFSETQRNKGNFPGRFSGRQFSNSRSEMNVSTLELGDSALYLCASNLDRLTDTQYFGPGTRLTVL.

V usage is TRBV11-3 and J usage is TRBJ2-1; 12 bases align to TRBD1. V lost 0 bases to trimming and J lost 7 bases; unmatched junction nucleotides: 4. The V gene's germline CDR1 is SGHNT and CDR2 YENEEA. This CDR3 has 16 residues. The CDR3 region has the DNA TGTGCCAGCAGCTTAGAGGGACAGGGGGCTGAGAATGAGCAGTTCTTC. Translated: CASSLEGQGAENEQFF.

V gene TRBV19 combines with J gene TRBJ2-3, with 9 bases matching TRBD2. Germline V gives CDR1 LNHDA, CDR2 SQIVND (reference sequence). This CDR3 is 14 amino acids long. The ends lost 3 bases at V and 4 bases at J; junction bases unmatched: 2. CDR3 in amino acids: CASSILAGSDTQYF. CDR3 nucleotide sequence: TGTGCCAGTAGTATCCTAGCGGGGTCAGATACGCAGTATTTT.

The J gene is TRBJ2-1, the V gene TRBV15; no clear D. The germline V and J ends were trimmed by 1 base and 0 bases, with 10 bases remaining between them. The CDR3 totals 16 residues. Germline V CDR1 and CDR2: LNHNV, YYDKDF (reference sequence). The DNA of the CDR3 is TGTGCCACCAGCAGAGTAGTGGAGAGCTCCTACAATGAGCAGTTCTTC. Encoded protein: CATSRVVESSYNEQFF.

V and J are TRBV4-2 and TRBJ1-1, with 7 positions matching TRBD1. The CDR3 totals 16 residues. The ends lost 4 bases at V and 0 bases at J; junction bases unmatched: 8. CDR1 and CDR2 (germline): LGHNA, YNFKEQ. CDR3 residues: CASSPFLGQLNTEAFF. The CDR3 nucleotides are TGTGCCAGCAGCCCCTTTTTGGGACAGCTGAACACTGAAGCTTTCTTT.

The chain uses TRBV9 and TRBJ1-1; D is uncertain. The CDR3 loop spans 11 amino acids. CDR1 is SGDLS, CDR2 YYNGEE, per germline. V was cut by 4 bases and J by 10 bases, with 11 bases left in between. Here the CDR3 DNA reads TGTGCCAGCAGCTCCGGGCGGAGAGCTTTCTTT. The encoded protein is CASSSGRRAFF.

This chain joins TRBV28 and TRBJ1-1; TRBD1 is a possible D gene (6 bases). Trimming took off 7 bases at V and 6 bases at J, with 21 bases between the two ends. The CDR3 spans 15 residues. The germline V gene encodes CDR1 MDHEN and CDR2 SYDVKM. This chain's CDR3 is CASITSGTNNAEAFF. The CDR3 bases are TGTGCCAGCATCACCTCCGGGACAAATAATGCTGAAGCTTTCTTT.

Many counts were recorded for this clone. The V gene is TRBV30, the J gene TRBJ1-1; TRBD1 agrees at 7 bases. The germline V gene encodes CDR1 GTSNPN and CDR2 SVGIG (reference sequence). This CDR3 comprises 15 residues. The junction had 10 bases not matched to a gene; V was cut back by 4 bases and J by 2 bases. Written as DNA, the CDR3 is TGTGCCTGGACCTCCAAAACAGGGGACAACACTGAAGCTTTCTTT. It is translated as CAWTSKTGDNTEAFF.

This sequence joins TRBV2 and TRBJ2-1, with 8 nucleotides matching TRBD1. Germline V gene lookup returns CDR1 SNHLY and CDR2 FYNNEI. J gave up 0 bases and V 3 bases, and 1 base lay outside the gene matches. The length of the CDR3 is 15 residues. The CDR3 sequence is CASSEGQVSYNEQFF. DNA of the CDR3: TGTGCCAGCAGTGAGGGACAGGTCTCCTACAATGAGCAGTTCTTC.

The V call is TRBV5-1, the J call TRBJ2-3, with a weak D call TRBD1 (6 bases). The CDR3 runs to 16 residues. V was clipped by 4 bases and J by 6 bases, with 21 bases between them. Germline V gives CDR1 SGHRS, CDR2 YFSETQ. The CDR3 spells CASSLQTGSKGDTQYF. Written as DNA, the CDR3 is TGCGCCAGCAGCCTACAGACAGGCTCAAAAGGGGATACGCAGTATTTT. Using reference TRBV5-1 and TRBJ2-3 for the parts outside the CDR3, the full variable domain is KAGVTQTPRYLIKTRGQQVTLSCSPISGHRSVSWYQQTPGQGLQFLFEYFSETQRNKGNFPGRFSGRQFSNSRSEMNVSTLELGDSALYLCASSLQTGSKGDTQYFGPGTRLTVL.

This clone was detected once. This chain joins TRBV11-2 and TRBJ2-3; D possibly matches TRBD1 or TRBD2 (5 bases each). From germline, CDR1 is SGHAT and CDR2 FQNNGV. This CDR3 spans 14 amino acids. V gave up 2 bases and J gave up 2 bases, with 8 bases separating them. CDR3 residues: CASSLPGPTDTQYF. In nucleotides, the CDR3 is TGTGCCAGCAGCTTACCGGGGCCCACAGATACGCAGTATTTT.